A few counts support the clone carrying this T cell receptor beta chain. The final CDR3 position lacks the conserved phenylalanine or tryptophan, pointing to a likely read error. The DNA is left out, because the CDR3 cannot be placed on it with certainty; the CDR3 is given as TCRdb lists it. TCRdb analysed the PCR reads with MiXCR anew, one entry per CDR3 protein. The sample includes roughly 6,300 distinct CDR3 sequences, 12% to 15% seen only once; the top ten take 23%. The sample comes from a study of tumor-infiltrating lymphocytes in oesophageal squamous cell carcinoma. Both ends counted, the CDR3 spans 8 residues. Germline-derived CDR1 and CDR2 are SGHVS and FNYEAQ.

Material: normal esophageal tissue next to the tumor. This rearrangement joins TRBV7-6 to TRBJ2-6; the table's D call, TRBD2, was not checked against the DNA. This clonotype originated in a male donor with esophageal squamous cell carcinoma. The CDR3 sequence is CASSLVAS.